Listed below are T cell receptor beta chains from one sample, sequenced in a study of T cell responses to AZD1222 COVID-19 vaccine. Clones were sequenced by immunoSEQ multiplex PCR, and TCRdb holds only the in-frame ones, with some missing. The sample lists 120,000 or so clones, roughly 89% occurring once. The sequencing here drew on peripheral blood, taken 28 days after the second AZD1222 dose. These receptors came from an adult who received the AZD1222 COVID-19 vaccine. The CDR3 runs from the conserved cysteine through the conserved F or W. A D gene is named only where the DNA matches it firmly. Size tells how often a clone was seen (once, few, many) or the class of an expanded clone, and some rows leave it out.

cdr3_nt | cdr3_aa | v_call | clone_size | d_call | j_call
TGCGCCAGCAGCTTACGGGACAAGGAGCTGAACACTGAAGCTTTCTTT | CASSLRDKELNTEAFF | TRBV5-1 | - | - | TRBJ1-1
TGCGCCAGCAGCTTGGAAAGGGCCCACCGGCCCCAGCATTTT | CASSLERAHRPQHF | TRBV5-1 | - | - | TRBJ1-5
TGTGCCAGCAGTTACTCACTGGGACAGGGGCGAGACACCCAGTACTTC | CASSYSLGQGRDTQYF | TRBV6-5 | - | TRBD1 | TRBJ2-5
TGCGCCAGCAGCTTAGGACAGGGTAGTGGCACTGAAGCTTTCTTT | CASSLGQGSGTEAFF | TRBV5-1 | - | TRBD1 | TRBJ1-1
TGCGCCAGCAGCTTGAGACAAGGACAGAGTTATGGCTACACCTTC | CASSLRQGQSYGYTF | TRBV5-1 | - | - | TRBJ1-2
TGTGCCAGTAGTATCTCCCCAGTACCAGATACGCAGTATTTT | CASSISPVPDTQYF | TRBV19 | - | - | TRBJ2-3
TGTGCCAGCAGTTCGACAGGAGACAATTCACCCCTCCACTTT | CASSSTGDNSPLHF | TRBV6-2/TRBV6-3 | - | - | TRBJ1-6
TGTGCCAGCAGCCAACTGCTAGAGTACACTGAAGCTTTCTTT | CASSQLLEYTEAFF | TRBV3-1/TRBV3-2 | - | - | TRBJ1-1
TGTGCCAGCAGTCCTACCCAACCCTCCCACGAGCAGTACTTC | CASSPTQPSHEQYF | TRBV27 | - | - | TRBJ2-7
TGTGCCAGCAGCTTAGAGGGCAGGGCGTCCTACGAGCAGTACTTC | CASSLEGRASYEQYF | TRBV7-9 | once | - | TRBJ2-7
TGTGCCAGCAGTCGACGGCCCCGACAGGGCGGTTCACCCCTCCACTTT | CASSRRPRQGGSPLHF | TRBV6-6 | once | TRBD1 | TRBJ1-6
TGTGCCAGCAGCTCCTCCCGGGCCTCCAATTCACCCCTCCACTTT | CASSSSRASNSPLHF | TRBV7-9 | - | - | TRBJ1-6
TGTGCCAGCTACGCAGGGATTGGCTACACCTTC | CASYAGIGYTF | TRBV19 | - | - | TRBJ1-2
TGTGCCAGCAGCGCTTCCGGGACAGGGAGAGGCGATTCACCCCTCCACTTT | CASSASGTGRGDSPLHF | TRBV9 | - | TRBD1 | TRBJ1-6
TGTGCCAGCCAAAGAGCTAGAGGGGAGACCCAGTACTTC | CASQRARGETQYF | TRBV6-5 | - | - | TRBJ2-5
TGTGCCACCAGTGACCCGACTAGCGGCCAGAGCACAGATACGCAGTATTTT | CATSDPTSGQSTDTQYF | TRBV24-1 | - | TRBD2 | TRBJ2-3
TGTGCCATCAGTGAAGGCAGGGCTTGGTACGAGCAGTACTTC | CAISEGRAWYEQYF | TRBV10-3 | - | - | TRBJ2-7
TGTGCCAGCAGTTACCGCCGGCCACTTAGCACAGATACGCAGTATTTT | CASSYRRPLSTDTQYF | TRBV6-5 | - | - | TRBJ2-3
TGTGCCAGCAGCTTCGGACAGGGGAACACTGAAGCTTTCTTT | CASSFGQGNTEAFF | TRBV7-3 | - | TRBD1 | TRBJ1-1
TGTGCCAGCAGCCAAGCACTACCGCCCTACAATGAGCAGTTCTTC | CASSQALPPYNEQFF | TRBV4-2 | - | - | TRBJ2-1
TGTGCCATCAGTGGCGACAGGGGCCGCGGGGAGCTGTTTTTT | CAISGDRGRGELFF | TRBV10-3 | - | TRBD1 | TRBJ2-2
TGTGCAAGTCGCTTAGGAAGGCCCGGACAGGGACAGGATCGCACAGATACGCAGTATTTT | CASRLGRPGQGQDRTDTQYF | TRBV12-2 | - | - | TRBJ2-3
TGTGCCAGCAGTCCCGGACAGGGGAAACGCTCCTACGAGCAGTACTTC | CASSPGQGKRSYEQYF | TRBV6-2/TRBV6-3 | - | TRBD1 | TRBJ2-7
TGTGCCAGCAGTGAAGAGCGGGGGTTGGACAATGAGCAGTTCTTC | CASSEERGLDNEQFF | TRBV2 | - | TRBD2 | TRBJ2-1
TGTGCCAGCAGCTTAGAAAATTCGGCAGATACGCAGTATTTT | CASSLENSADTQYF | TRBV11-2 | - | - | TRBJ2-3
TGTGCCAGCAGCTTCACGACAGGGGGCTTCAATGAGCAGTTCTTC | CASSFTTGGFNEQFF | TRBV7-3 | - | TRBD1 | TRBJ2-1
TGTGCCAGCAGCTTAGGGAGCGGGGCACCGAGGTACTTC | CASSLGSGAPRYF | TRBV5-4 | - | TRBD2 | TRBJ2-7
TGTGCCAGCAGTCCCTGGGACCGCTACGAGCAGTACTTC | CASSPWDRYEQYF | TRBV27 | - | - | TRBJ2-7
TGTGCCAGCAGCCTCGTTGGGGGGCCCTACGAGCAGTACTTC | CASSLVGGPYEQYF | TRBV14 | - | - | TRBJ2-7
TGTGCCACCAGCCGCCGGCTAGCGGGGGGCACAGATACGCAGTATTTT | CATSRRLAGGTDTQYF | TRBV15 | - | TRBD2 | TRBJ2-3
TGTGCCAGTAGCTTGGAATACGTGACAGGCGGAGATGGCGAGCAGTACTTC | CASSLEYVTGGDGEQYF | TRBV19 | - | - | TRBJ2-7
TGTGCCAGCAGCCATGGTGGTGCGCACACCGGGGAGCTGTTTTTT | CASSHGGAHTGELFF | TRBV3-1/TRBV3-2 | - | - | TRBJ2-2
TGTGCCAGCAGCTTCGACAGTTATGGCTACACCTTC | CASSFDSYGYTF | TRBV5-8 | - | - | TRBJ1-2
TGTGCCAGCAGCCAAGATCTTCGCAGGGCAGTCTCTGGAAACACCATATATTTT | CASSQDLRRAVSGNTIYF | TRBV4-2 | - | - | TRBJ1-3
TGTGCCAGCAGCCAGGGGCGGGGGGGTACATCTTTGTCCTACAATGAGCAGTTCTTC | CASSQGRGGTSLSYNEQFF | TRBV7-2 | once | TRBD2 | TRBJ2-1
TGCGCCAGCAGTGAGACGGCAACAGCCCTCTATGGCTACACCTTC | CASSETATALYGYTF | TRBV10-1 | - | - | TRBJ1-2
TGTGCCAGTAGTAACGGAGCCTACGAGCAGTACTTC | CASSNGAYEQYF | TRBV19 | once | - | TRBJ2-7
TGTGCCATCAGTTCAGATCTCCGCGGAAACACCATATATTTT | CAISSDLRGNTIYF | TRBV10-3 | few | - | TRBJ1-3
TGTGCCAGCAGCTTATTGCTCTGGAGGCTACTCCAAGAGACCCAGTACTTC | CASSLLLWRLLQETQYF | TRBV7-2 | - | - | TRBJ2-5
TGTGCCAGCTCACCGGGCCAGGTGAGCGGTGAAGCTTTCTTT | CASSPGQVSGEAFF | TRBV18 | - | - | TRBJ1-1
TGTGCCAGCAGTGACTTAAGGGGGGGGCGGCTTGAGCAGTTCTTC | CASSDLRGGRLEQFF | TRBV6-4 | - | - | TRBJ2-1
TGTGCCAGCAGCCAAGACTGGACTAGCGGGGGGGGAGTCGGCCCAGATACGCAGTATTTT | CASSQDWTSGGGVGPDTQYF | TRBV4-2 | - | TRBD2 | TRBJ2-3